Below, one T cell receptor beta chain is given with its context. This sample was included in a study of blood T cell repertoires in COVID-19. Study-level background: Spain, Italy and the United States supplied samples that represented acute and convalescent COVID-19.

The V end was cut by 0 bases, the J end by 10 bases, with 10 bases between. Germline-derived CDR1 and CDR2 are SGHDN and FVKESK. The CDR3 consists of 13 residues. Method: immunoSEQ multiplex PCR; TCRdb's copy keeps in-frame clones and lacks some. In the table there are some 120,000 clones, approximately 80% of which are singletons. The chain joins TRBV14 to TRBJ2-1; D uncertain. The TCR comes from a man in his sixties or seventies with acute or convalescent COVID-19. Material for sequencing was peripheral blood. The CDR3 loop is CASSQDIRGEQFF. In DNA, the CDR3 is TGTGCCAGCAGCCAAGATATTAGAGGAGAGCAGTTCTTC.